The sequence of this T cell receptor beta chain was determined in a study of cytomegalovirus exposure and HLA in healthy donors. As concerns this clone: The target antigen is unknown.

This CDR3 spans 15 amino acids. Unmatched junction bases numbered 4, after V lost 0 bases and J lost 9 bases. The germline CDR1 and CDR2 sequences are GTSNPN and SVGIG (reference sequence). Broader study findings: Across donors, sequencing depth was assumed by presence/absence analyses to be roughly uniform.

Use of 60 Vbeta and 13 Jbeta primers characterized the PCR. TCRdb's table, derived via immunoSEQ multiplex PCR, lists solely in-frame clones and lacks some. The sample is made up of 100,000 to 150,000 clones, and the top ten hold about 2.2% of it. The sequence came from a man aged 35 to 55 in good health and CMV-seronegative. The V call is TRBV30, the J call TRBJ2-1, with 14 bases aligning to TRBD2. The specimen was PBMCs. As DNA, the CDR3 is TGTGCCTGGAGTGTGGGACTAGCGGGAGCTGGTGAGCAGTTCTTC. Encoded protein: CAWSVGLAGAGEQFF.